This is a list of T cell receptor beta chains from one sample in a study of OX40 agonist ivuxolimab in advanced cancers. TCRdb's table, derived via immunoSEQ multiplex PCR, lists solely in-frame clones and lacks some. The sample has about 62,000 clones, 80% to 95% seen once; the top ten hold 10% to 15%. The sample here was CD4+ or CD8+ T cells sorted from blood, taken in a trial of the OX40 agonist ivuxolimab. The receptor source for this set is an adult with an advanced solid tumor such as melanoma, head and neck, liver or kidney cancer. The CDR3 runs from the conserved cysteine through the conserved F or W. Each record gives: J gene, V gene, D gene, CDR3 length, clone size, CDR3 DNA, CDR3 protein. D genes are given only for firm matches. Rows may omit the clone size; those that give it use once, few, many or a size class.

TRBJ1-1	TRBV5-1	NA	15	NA	TGCGCCAGCACCCAAAGGTCGGGGGGGGACACTGAAGCTTTCTTT	CASTQRSGGDTEAFF
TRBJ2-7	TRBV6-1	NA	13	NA	TGTGCCAGCAGTGATCAGGGGCCGAACGAGCAGTACTTC	CASSDQGPNEQYF
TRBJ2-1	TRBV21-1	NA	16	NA	TGTGCCAGCACCCGAAAGACTAGCGGGGTGTACAATGAGCAGTTCTTC	CASTRKTSGVYNEQFF
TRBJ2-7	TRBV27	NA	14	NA	TGTGCCAGTTCTCAGGACCTGGGAGGCTACGAGCAGTACTTC	CASSQDLGGYEQYF
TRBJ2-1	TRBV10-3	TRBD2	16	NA	TGTGCCATCACCACAGGGAGGACTAGCGGGAGCGATGAGCAGTTCTTC	CAITTGRTSGSDEQFF
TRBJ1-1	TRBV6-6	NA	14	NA	TGTGCCAGCAGTTACTCGGGGGGGATCGGTGAAGCTTTCTTT	CASSYSGGIGEAFF
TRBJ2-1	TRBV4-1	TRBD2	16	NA	TGCGCCAGCAGCCAAGGGGCGGGAGCAAACTACAATGAGCAGTTCTTC	CASSQGAGANYNEQFF
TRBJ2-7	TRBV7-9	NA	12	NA	TGTGCCAGCAGCCCGACTCCCTACGAGCAGTACTTC	CASSPTPYEQYF
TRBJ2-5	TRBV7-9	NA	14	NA	TGTGCCAGCAGCTTAGCAGGGGGGGAAGAGACCCAGTACTTC	CASSLAGGEETQYF
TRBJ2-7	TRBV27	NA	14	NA	TGTGCCAGCAGTTTATTTCGGGGTCCTTACGAGCAGTACTTC	CASSLFRGPYEQYF
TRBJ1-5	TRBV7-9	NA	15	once	TGTGCCAGCAGCCCCGAACCCCCAACAAATCAGCCCCAGCATTTT	CASSPEPPTNQPQHF
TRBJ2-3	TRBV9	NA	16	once	TGTGCCAGCAGCCAAGGCGGGCGTAGGAGCACAGATACGCAGTATTTT	CASSQGGRRSTDTQYF
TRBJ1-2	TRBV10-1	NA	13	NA	TGCGCCAGCAGTGAGTCCACAGGGTATGGCTACACCTTC	CASSESTGYGYTF
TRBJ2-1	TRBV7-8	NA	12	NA	TGTGCCAGCAGCTTAAGTGTGAGCGAGCAGTTCTTC	CASSLSVSEQFF
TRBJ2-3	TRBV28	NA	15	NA	TGTGCCAGCAGTTTACAGGGGAGGGTTGCAGATACGCAGTATTTT	CASSLQGRVADTQYF
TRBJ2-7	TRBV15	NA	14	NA	TGTGCCACCAGCAGGCCCGAGCGGGTGGAACCGCAGTACTTC	CATSRPERVEPQYF
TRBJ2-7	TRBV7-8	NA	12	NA	TGTGCCAGCAGCCTCGGGACGGACGAGCAGTACTTC	CASSLGTDEQYF
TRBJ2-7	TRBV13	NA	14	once	TGTGCCAGCAGCTTAGGCGTGGAAAACTACGAGCAGTACTTC	CASSLGVENYEQYF
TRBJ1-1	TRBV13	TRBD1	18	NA	TGTGCCAGCAGCGGACGGGACAGGTTCGCATCCCTGAACACTGAAGCTTTCTTT	CASSGRDRFASLNTEAFF
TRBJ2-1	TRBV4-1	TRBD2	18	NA	TGCGCCAGCAGCCAAGATCTAGCGGGAGGGTTTTCCTACAATGAGCAGTTCTTC	CASSQDLAGGFSYNEQFF
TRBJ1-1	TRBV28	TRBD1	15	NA	TGTGCCAGCAGCTATCGACAGGGGGCTATGACTGAAGCTTTCTTT	CASSYRQGAMTEAFF
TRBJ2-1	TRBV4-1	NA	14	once	TGCGCCAGCAGCCCTTGGACAGCTAACAATGAGCAGTTCTTC	CASSPWTANNEQFF
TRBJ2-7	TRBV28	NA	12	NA	TGTGCCAGCAGTTTAAGTGCCTACGAGCAGTACTTC	CASSLSAYEQYF
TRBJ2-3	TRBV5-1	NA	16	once	TGCGCCAGCAGCTTACGACAGGTTAGGGGCACAGATACGCAGTATTTT	CASSLRQVRGTDTQYF
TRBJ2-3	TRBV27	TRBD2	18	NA	TGTGCCAGCAGCGGCACACTAGCGGGAGCGGGATACACAGATACGCAGTATTTT	CASSGTLAGAGYTDTQYF
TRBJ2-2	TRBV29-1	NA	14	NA	TGCAGCGTTGCTCAGATTAAGAACACCGGGGAGCTGTTTTTT	CSVAQIKNTGELFF
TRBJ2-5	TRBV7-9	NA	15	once	TGTGCCAGCAGCTTACGGGGTCTCACGAAAGAGACCCAGTACTTC	CASSLRGLTKETQYF
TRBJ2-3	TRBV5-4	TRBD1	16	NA	TGTGCCAGCAGCTTGAGACGAGAGACAGGGGCAGATACGCAGTATTTT	CASSLRRETGADTQYF
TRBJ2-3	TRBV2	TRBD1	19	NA	TGTGCCAGCTTAGGGACAGGGGGCGGTGGCGGGATTCTCCGAGATACGCAGTATTTT	CASLGTGGGGGILRDTQYF
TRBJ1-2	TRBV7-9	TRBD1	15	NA	TGTGCCAGCAGCGGGACAGGGGCGGCGTACTATGGCTACACCTTC	CASSGTGAAYYGYTF
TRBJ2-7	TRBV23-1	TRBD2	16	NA	TGCGCCAGCAGTCTACATCTAGCGGTTTTCTCCTACGAGCAGTACTTC	CASSLHLAVFSYEQYF
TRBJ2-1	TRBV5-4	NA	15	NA	TGTGCCAGCAGCCTGCTAGTGGGAGGTTCAAATGAGCAGTTCTTC	CASSLLVGGSNEQFF
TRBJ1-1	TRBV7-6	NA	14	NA	TGTGCCAGCAGCTTAGGAATTACGAACACTGAAGCTTTCTTT	CASSLGITNTEAFF
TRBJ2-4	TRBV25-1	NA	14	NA	TGTGCCAGCGCCCCCCGGGAAGCCAAAAACATTCAGTACTTC	CASAPREAKNIQYF
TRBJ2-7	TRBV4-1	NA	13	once	TGCGCCAGCAGCCCCTACCCGCGGTACGAGCAGTACTTC	CASSPYPRYEQYF
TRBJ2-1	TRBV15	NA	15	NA	TGTGCCACCAGCAGAGATCCCGCAAGTTACAATGAGCAGTTCTTC	CATSRDPASYNEQFF
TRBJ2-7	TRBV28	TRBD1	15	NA	TGTGCCAGCAGTTTCCCGGGACAGGGGGCCTACGAGCAGTACTTC	CASSFPGQGAYEQYF
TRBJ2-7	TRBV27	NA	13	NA	TGTGCCAGCAGTCTCTCCTCGATATACGAGCAGTACTTC	CASSLSSIYEQYF
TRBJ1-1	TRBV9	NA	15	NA	TGTGCCAGCAGCGTAGCAGGGGCGGGAGTCACTGAAGCTTTCTTT	CASSVAGAGVTEAFF
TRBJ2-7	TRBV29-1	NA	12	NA	TGCAGCGTTGTGGTGGGGGCGTTCGAGCAGTACTTC	CSVVVGAFEQYF
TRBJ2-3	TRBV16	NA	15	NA	TGTGCCAGCAGCCAATTTCGGGGGATTGCAGATACGCAGTATTTT	CASSQFRGIADTQYF
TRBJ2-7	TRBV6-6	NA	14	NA	TGTGCCAGCAGTGGGCCGGGCGATACCTACGAGCAGTACTTC	CASSGPGDTYEQYF
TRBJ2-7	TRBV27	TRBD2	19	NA	TGTGCCAGCAGCTCGGCGGACTCGTTCGGGGGGGCCTTCTCCTACGAGCAGTACTTC	CASSSADSFGGAFSYEQYF
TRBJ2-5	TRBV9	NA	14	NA	TGTGCCAGCAGCCCTGCGGGGCCGGGGGAGACCCAGTACTTC	CASSPAGPGETQYF
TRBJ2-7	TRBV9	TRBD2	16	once	TGTGCCAGCAGCGCCAGCCAGACTAGCGCCTCAGGAGAGCAGTACTTC	CASSASQTSASGEQYF
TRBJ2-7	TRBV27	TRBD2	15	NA	TGTGCCAGCAGCCTGACTAGCGGGCCGGGAGGCGAGCAGTACTTC	CASSLTSGPGGEQYF
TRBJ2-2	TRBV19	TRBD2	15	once	TGTGCCAGTAGTATAGGGCGGGAGGGCCCCGGGGAGCTGTTTTTT	CASSIGREGPGELFF
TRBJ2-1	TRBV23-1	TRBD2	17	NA	TGCGCCAGCAGTCTCCGGAAACTAGCGGGAACCTACAATGAGCAGTTCTTC	CASSLRKLAGTYNEQFF
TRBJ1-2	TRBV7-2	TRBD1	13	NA	TGTGCCAGCAGCTTAGGCGGACAGGGCGGCTACACCTTC	CASSLGGQGGYTF
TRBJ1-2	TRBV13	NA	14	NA	TGTGCCAGCAGCCCCCAAGGATCTAACTATGGCTACACCTTC	CASSPQGSNYGYTF
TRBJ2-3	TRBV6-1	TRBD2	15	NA	TGTGCCAGCAGTGATGGGGGGGAGGGCACAGATACGCAGTATTTT	CASSDGGEGTDTQYF
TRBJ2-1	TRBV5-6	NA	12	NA	TGTGCCAGCAGCGTCGGACTAAATGAGCAGTTCTTC	CASSVGLNEQFF
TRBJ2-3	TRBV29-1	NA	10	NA	TGCAGCGTCACAAGGGATACGCAGTATTTT	CSVTRDTQYF